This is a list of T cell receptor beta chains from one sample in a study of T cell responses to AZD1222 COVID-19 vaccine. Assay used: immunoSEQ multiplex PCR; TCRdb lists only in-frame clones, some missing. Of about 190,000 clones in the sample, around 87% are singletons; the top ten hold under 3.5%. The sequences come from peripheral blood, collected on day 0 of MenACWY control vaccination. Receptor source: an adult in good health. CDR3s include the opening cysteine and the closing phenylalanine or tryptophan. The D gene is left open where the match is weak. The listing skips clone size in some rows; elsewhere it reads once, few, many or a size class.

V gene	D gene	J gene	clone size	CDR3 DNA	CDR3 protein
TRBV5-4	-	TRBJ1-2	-	TGTGCCAGCAGCTTGGCCGGGGGGAATAGCGGCTACACCTTC	CASSLAGGNSGYTF
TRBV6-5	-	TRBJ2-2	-	TGTGCCACTTCCAGGGGAGCGAACACCGGGGAGCTGTTTTTT	CATSRGANTGELFF
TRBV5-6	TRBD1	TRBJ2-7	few	TGTGCCAGCAGCAAGGGACAGGGACGTTACGAGCAGTACTTC	CASSKGQGRYEQYF
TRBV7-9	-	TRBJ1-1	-	TGTGCCAGCAGCTTACAGATGAACACTGAAGCTTTCTTT	CASSLQMNTEAFF
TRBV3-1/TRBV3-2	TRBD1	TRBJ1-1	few	TGTGCCAGCAGCCGTGGGGACAGGAGGAACACTGAAGCTTTCTTT	CASSRGDRRNTEAFF
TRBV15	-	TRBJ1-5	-	TGTGCCACCAGCAGAGAGGGGATTCAGCCCCAGCATTTT	CATSREGIQPQHF
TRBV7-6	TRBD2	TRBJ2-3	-	TGTGCCAGCAGCCGACTAGCGGGGGGGCCGGGAGATACGCAGTATTTT	CASSRLAGGPGDTQYF
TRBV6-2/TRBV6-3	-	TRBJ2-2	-	TGTGCCAGCAGTTACTCGGGCAAGAGCACCGGGGAGCTGTTTTTT	CASSYSGKSTGELFF
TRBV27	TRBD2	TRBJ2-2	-	TGTGCCAGCAAGAGCGGGGTAAACACCGGGGAGCTGTTTTTT	CASKSGVNTGELFF
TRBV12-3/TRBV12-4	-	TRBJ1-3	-	TGTGCCAGCAGTTTGTTCGAGGGGAACACCATATATTTT	CASSLFEGNTIYF